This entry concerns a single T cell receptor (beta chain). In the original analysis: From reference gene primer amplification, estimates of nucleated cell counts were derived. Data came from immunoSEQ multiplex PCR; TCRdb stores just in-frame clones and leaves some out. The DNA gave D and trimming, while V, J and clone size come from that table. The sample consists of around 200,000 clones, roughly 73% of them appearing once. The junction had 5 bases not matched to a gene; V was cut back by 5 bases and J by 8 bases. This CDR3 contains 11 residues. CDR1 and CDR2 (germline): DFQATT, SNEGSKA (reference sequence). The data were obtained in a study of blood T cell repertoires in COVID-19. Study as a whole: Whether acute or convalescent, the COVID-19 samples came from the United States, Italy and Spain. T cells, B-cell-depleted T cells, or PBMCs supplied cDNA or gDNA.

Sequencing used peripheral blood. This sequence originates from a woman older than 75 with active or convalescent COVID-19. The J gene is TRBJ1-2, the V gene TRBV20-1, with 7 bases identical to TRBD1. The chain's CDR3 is CSAPRTGGYTF. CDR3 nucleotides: TGCAGTGCTCCTCGGACAGGAGGCTACACCTTC.